This TCR beta chain was sequenced in a study of T cells in localized non-small cell lung cancer. Findings and limits, study-wide: Appearances in adjacent lung were noted for a median roughly 50 of the top 100 tumor clones. Tumor showed lower T cell clonality than uninvolved adjacent lung, where it was highest. An association was observed between higher blood T cell density and longer overall survival. Sequencing was limited to one tumor region, leaving the possibility of heterogeneity open.

In the case of this clone: The antigen remains unidentified.

The trim removed 2 bases at V and 4 bases at J, leaving 3 bases unmatched. This CDR3 comprises 13 residues. Germline V gives CDR1 GTSNPN, CDR2 SVGIG (reference sequence). Here immunoSEQ multiplex PCR was the method, and the copy in TCRdb shows in-frame clones only, minus some. The sample yields 20,000 to 25,000 clones, 85% to 90% seen once. This receptor was taken from a male donor at least 60 years old with stage I lung adenocarcinoma. The V and J genes are TRBV30 and TRBJ1-1, with 8 bases lining up with TRBD1. The material was peripheral blood, obtained before any cancer treatment. CDR3 protein: CAWSFGTGTEAFF. CDR3 nucleotide sequence: TGTGCCTGGAGTTTTGGGACAGGCACTGAAGCTTTCTTT.